This T cell receptor (beta chain) was sequenced in a study of cytomegalovirus exposure and HLA in healthy donors. As regards this clone: Its target is not known.

Study findings and constraints: Researchers reported that a few CMV-associated chains were confirmed in vitro as CMV antigen-specific.

Vbeta (60) and Jbeta (13) primers were used in the PCR. The repertoire was sequenced with immunoSEQ multiplex PCR; TCRdb's copy has only in-frame clones and lacks some. The table has approximately 150,000 clones, approximately 80% seen once. The CDR3 consists of 16 residues. Germline CDR1 is MNHNS and CDR2 is SASEGT. Trimming took 2 bases from V and 4 from J; bases not matched to a gene: 7. J is TRBJ1-2 and V is TRBV6-1, with 10 bases fitting TRBD1. This receptor was obtained from a man aged 25 to 40 in good health and CMV-seropositive. The sequencing sample was made of PBMCs. CDR3: CASSELPGQGIYGYTF. CDR3 sequence (DNA): TGTGCCAGCAGTGAATTGCCGGGACAGGGGATCTATGGCTACACCTTC.